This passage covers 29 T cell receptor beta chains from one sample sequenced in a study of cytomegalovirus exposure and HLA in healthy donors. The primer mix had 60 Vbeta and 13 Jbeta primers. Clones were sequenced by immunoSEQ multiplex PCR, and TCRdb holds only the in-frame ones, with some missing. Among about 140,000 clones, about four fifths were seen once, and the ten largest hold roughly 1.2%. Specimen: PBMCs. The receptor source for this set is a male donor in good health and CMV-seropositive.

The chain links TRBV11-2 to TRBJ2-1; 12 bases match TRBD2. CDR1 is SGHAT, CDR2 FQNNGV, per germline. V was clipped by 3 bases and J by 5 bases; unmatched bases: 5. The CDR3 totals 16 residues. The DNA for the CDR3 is TGTGCCAGCAGCTTTTCGACTAGCGGGAGAAACAATGAGCAGTTCTTC. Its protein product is CASSFSTSGRNNEQFF. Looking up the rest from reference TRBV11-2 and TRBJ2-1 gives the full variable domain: EAGVAQSPRYKIIEKRQSVAFWCNPISGHATLYWYQQILGQGPKLLIQFQNNGVVDDSQLPKDRFSAERLKGVDSTLKIQPAKLEDSAVYLCASSFSTSGRNNEQFFGPGTRLTVL.

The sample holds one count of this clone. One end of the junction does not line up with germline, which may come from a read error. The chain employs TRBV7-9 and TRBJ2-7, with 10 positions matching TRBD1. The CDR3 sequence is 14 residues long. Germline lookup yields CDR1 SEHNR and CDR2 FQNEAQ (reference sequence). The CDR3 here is CSSSRTGGTYEQYF. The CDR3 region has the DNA TGTTCCAGCAGTCGGACAGGGGGGACCTACGAGCAGTACTTC.

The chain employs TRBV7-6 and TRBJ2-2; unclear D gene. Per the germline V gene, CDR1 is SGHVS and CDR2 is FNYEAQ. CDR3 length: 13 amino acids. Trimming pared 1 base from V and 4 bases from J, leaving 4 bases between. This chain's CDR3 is CASSLDSTGELFF. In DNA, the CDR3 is TGTGCCAGCAGCTTAGACTCCACCGGGGAGCTGTTTTTT.

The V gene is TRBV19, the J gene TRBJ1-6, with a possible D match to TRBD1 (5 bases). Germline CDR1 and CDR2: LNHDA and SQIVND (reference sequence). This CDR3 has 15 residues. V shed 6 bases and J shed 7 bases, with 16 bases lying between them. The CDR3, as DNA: TGTGCCAGTAGCACAACTTACGGGGGAAATTCACCCCTCCACTTT. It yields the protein CASSTTYGGNSPLHF.

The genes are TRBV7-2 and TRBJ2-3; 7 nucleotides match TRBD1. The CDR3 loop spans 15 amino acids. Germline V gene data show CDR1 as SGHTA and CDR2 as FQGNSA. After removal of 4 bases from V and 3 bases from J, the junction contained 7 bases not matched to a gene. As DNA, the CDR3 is TGTGCCAGCAGCTACAGGGGAGTTTGGACAGATACGCAGTATTTT. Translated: CASSYRGVWTDTQYF.

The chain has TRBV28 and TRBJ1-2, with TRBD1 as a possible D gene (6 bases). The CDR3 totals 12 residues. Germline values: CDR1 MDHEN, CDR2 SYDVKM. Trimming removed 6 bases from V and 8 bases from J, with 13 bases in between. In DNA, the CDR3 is TGTGCCAGCAGCCGGGACATTCAAGGCTACACCTTC. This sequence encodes CASSRDIQGYTF.

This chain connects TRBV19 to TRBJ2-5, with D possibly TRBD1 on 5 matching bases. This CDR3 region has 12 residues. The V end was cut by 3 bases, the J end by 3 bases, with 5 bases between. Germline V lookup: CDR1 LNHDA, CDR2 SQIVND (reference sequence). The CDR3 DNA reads TGTGCCAGTAGTATGACAGAAGAGACCCAGTACTTC. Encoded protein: CASSMTEETQYF.

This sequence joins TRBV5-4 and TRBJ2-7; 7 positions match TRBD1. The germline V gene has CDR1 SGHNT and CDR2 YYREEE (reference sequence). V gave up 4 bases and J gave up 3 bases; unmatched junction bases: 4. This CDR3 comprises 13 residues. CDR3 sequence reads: CASSQGQSYEQYF. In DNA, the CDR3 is TGTGCCAGCAGCCAGGGACAGAGCTACGAGCAGTACTTC. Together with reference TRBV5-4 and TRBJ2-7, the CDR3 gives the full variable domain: ETGVTQSPTHLIKTRGQQVTLRCSSQSGHNTVSWYQQALGQGPQFIFQYYREEENGRGNFPPRFSGLQFPNYSSELNVNALELDDSALYLCASSQGQSYEQYFGPGTRLTVT.

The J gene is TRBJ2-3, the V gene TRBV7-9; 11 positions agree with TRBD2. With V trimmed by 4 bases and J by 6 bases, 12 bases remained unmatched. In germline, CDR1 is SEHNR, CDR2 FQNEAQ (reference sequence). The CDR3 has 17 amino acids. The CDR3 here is CASSSTSGISPVDTQYF. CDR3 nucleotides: TGTGCCAGCAGCTCGACTAGCGGGATATCACCCGTGGATACGCAGTATTTT.

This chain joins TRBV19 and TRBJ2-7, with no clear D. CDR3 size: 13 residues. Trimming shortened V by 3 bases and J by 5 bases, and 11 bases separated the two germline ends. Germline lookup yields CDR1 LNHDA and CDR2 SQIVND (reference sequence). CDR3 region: CASSMVAVDEQYF. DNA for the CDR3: TGTGCCAGTAGTATGGTCGCAGTTGACGAGCAGTACTTC.

The chain's CDR3 is CASSLGGTRGIDEQFF. The DNA for the CDR3 is TGTGCCAGCAGTTTAGGTGGGACTAGGGGCATAGATGAGCAGTTCTTC. The chain recombines TRBV28 with TRBJ2-1; 8 bases agree with TRBD2. With 2 bases clipped from V and 8 bases from J, the junction kept 11 bases outside the gene matches. The length of the CDR3 is 16 residues. Per the germline V gene, CDR1 is MDHEN and CDR2 is SYDVKM.

The CDR3 is CASSDPDRRNTEAFF. The CDR3 DNA reads TGTGCCAGCAGTGACCCCGACAGGCGGAACACTGAAGCTTTCTTT. The V call is TRBV6-1, the J call TRBJ1-1; perhaps TRBD1 as D (6 bases). Per the germline V gene, CDR1 is MNHNS and CDR2 is SASEGT. The CDR3 runs to 15 residues. Trimming pared 3 bases from V and 1 base from J, leaving 12 bases between.

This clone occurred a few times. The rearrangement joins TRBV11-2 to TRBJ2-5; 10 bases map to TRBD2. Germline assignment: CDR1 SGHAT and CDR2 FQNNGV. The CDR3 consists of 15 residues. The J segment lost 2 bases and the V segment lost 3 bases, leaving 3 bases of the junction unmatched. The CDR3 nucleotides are TGTGCCAGCAGCTTGGTACTAGCGGGACAAGAGACCCAGTACTTC. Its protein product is CASSLVLAGQETQYF.

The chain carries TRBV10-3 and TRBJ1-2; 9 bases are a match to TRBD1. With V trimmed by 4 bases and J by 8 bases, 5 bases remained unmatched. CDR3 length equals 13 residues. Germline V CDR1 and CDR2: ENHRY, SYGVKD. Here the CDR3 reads CAISANTGGGYTF. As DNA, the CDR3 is TGTGCCATCAGTGCAAATACAGGGGGCGGCTACACCTTC.

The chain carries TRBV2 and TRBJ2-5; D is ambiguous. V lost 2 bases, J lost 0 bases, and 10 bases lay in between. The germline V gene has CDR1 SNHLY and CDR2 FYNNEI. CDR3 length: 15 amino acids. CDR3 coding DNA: TGTGCCAGCAGTGAAATTGGGCTAAACCAAGAGACCCAGTACTTC. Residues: CASSEIGLNQETQYF.

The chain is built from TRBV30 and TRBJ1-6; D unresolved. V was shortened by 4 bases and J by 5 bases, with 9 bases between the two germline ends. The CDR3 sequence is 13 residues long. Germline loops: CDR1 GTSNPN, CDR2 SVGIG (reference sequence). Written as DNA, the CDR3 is TGTGCCTGGAATAGTCAAAATAATTCACCCCTCCACTTT. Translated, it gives CAWNSQNNSPLHF.

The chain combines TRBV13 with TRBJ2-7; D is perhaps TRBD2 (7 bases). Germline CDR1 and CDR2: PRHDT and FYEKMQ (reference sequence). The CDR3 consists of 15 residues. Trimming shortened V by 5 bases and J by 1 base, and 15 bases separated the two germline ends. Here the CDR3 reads CASSAKGGGSYEQYF. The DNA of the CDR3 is TGTGCCAGCAGCGCGAAGGGGGGGGGATCCTACGAGCAGTACTTC.

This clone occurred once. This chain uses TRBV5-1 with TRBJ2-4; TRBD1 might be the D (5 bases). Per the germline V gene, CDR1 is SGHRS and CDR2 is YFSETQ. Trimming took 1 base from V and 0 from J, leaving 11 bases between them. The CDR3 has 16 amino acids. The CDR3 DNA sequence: TGCGCCAGCAGCTTGTCAACAGGTTTAGCCAAAAACATTCAGTACTTC. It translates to CASSLSTGLAKNIQYF.

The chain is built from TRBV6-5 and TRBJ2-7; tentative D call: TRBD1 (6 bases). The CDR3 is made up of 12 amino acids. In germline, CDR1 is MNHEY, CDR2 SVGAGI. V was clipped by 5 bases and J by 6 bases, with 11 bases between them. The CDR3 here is CASSTTGTEQYF. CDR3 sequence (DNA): TGTGCCAGCAGTACGACAGGAACCGAGCAGTACTTC.

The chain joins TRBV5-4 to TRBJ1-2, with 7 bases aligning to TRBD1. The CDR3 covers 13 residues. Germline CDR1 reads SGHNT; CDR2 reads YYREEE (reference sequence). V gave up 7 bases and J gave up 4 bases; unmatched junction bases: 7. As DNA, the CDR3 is TGTGCCAGCGGACGACAGGGCTCCTATGGCTACACCTTC. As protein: CASGRQGSYGYTF.

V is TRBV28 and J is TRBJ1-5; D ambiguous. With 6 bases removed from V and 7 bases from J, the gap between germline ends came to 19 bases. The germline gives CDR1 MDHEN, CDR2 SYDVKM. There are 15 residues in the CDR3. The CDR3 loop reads CASSPGGGWEQPQHF. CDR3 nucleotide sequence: TGTGCCAGCAGCCCGGGAGGAGGGTGGGAGCAGCCCCAGCATTTT.

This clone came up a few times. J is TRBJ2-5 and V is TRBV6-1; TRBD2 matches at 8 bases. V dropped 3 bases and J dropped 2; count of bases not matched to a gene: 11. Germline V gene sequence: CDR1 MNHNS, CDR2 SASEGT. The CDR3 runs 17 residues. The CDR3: CASSELVAGKPQETQYF. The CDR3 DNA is TGTGCCAGCAGTGAGCTGGTAGCGGGGAAACCGCAAGAGACCCAGTACTTC.

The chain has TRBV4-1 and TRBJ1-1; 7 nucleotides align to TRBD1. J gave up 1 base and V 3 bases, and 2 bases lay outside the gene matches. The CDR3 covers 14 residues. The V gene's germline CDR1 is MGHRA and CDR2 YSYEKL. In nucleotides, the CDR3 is TGCGCCAGCAGCCAGGGACAGTGGAACACTGAAGCTTTCTTT. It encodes CASSQGQWNTEAFF.

The CDR3 here is CASSPQAGAGYEQYF. CDR3 DNA: TGTGCCAGCAGCCCTCAAGCGGGAGCGGGTTACGAGCAGTACTTC. V gene TRBV7-2 combines with J gene TRBJ2-7; 8 nucleotides line up with TRBD2. V gave up 5 bases and J gave up 4 bases; unmatched junction bases: 10. The CDR3 contains 15 residues. CDR1 and CDR2 from the germline V gene are SGHTA and FQGNSA. The whole variable domain, remainder taken from reference TRBV7-2 and TRBJ2-7, is GAGVSQSPSNKVTEKGKDVELRCDPISGHTALYWYRQSLGQGLEFLIYFQGNSAPDKSGLPSDRFSAERTGGSVSTLTIQRTQQEDSAVYLCASSPQAGAGYEQYFGPGTRLTVT.

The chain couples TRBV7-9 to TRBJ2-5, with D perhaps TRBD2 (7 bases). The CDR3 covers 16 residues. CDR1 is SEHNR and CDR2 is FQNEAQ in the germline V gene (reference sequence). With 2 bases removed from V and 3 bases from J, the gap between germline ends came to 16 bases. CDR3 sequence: CASSLRGAGREETQYF. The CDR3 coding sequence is TGTGCCAGCAGCTTACGGGGGGCGGGTCGTGAAGAGACCCAGTACTTC.

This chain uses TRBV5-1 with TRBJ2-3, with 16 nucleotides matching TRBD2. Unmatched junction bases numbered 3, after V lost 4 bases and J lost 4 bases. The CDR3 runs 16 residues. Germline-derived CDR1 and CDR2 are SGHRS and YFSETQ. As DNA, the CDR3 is TGCGCCAGCAGCGAGGGACTAGCGGGGGGGCCAGATACGCAGTATTTT. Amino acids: CASSEGLAGGPDTQYF.

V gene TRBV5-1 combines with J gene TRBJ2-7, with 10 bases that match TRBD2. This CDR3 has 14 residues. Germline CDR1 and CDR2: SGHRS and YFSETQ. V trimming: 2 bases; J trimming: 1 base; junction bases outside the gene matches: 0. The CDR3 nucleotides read TGCGCCAGCAGCTTACTAGCGGGATCCTACGAGCAGTACTTC. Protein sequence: CASSLLAGSYEQYF.

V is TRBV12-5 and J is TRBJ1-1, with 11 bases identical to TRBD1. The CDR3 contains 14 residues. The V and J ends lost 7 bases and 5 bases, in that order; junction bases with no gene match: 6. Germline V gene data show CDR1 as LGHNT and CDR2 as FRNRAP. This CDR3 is CASARDRGDTEAFF. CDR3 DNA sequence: TGTGCTAGTGCCCGGGACAGGGGGGATACTGAAGCTTTCTTT. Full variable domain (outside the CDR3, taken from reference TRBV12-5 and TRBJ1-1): DARVTQTPRHKVTEMGQEVTMRCQPILGHNTVFWYRQTMMQGLELLAYFRNRAPLDDSGMPKDRFSAEMPDATLATLKIQPSEPRDSAVYFCASARDRGDTEAFFGQGTRLTVV.

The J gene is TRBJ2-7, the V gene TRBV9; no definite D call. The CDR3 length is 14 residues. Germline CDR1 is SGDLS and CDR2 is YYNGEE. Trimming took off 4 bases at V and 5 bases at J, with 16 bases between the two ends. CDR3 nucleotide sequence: TGTGCCAGCAGCCCCCAGGCCGTGTCGGACGAGCAGTACTTC. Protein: CASSPQAVSDEQYF.